Presented here are 20 T cell receptor beta chains from one specimen sequenced in a study of OX40 agonist ivuxolimab in advanced cancers. Profiled with immunoSEQ multiplex PCR; TCRdb holds only in-frame clones, not every one. Of about 72,000 clones in the sample, 81% are singletons; the top ten hold 5%. The sequenced sample was CD4+ or CD8+ T cells sorted from blood, obtained in a trial of the OX40 agonist ivuxolimab. The receptors shown here come from an adult with an advanced solid tumor such as melanoma, head and neck, liver or kidney cancer.

The chain recombines TRBV27 with TRBJ2-2; no clear D gene. Germline CDR1 is MNHEY and CDR2 is SMNVEV (reference sequence). The CDR3 runs to 16 residues. The V and J ends lost 1 base and 5 bases respectively, with 14 bases between them. As DNA, the CDR3 is TGTGCCAGCAGTTTATTTTCAATTGTTGCGACCGGGGAGCTGTTTTTT. It is translated as CASSLFSIVATGELFF.

The chain recombines TRBV9 with TRBJ1-2; D gene ambiguous. The CDR3 spans 14 residues. The V and J ends lost 3 bases and 0 bases respectively, with 9 bases between them. Germline values: CDR1 SGDLS, CDR2 YYNGEE. The CDR3 nucleotides read TGTGCCAGCAGCGGTGACGGAGCTAACTATGGCTACACCTTC. This translates into CASSGDGANYGYTF.

V gene TRBV5-5 combines with J gene TRBJ1-2; D uncertain. The V gene lost 3 bases and the J gene lost 5 bases, with 17 bases spanning the gap. The CDR3 is 15 residues long. Per germline, CDR1 SGHKS and CDR2 YYEKEE (reference sequence). CDR3 DNA sequence: TGTGCCAGCAGCTCAGCGGCCTCAACTCTATATGGCTACACCTTC. Its translation: CASSSAASTLYGYTF.

This sequence joins TRBV28 and TRBJ1-1, with TRBD1 matching 7 bases. Trimming took 11 bases from V and 7 from J; bases not matched to a gene: 13. Germline CDR1 and CDR2: MDHEN and SYDVKM. CDR3 length: 13 residues. The CDR3 is CAFRQGVNGEAFF. The CDR3 nucleotides read TGTGCCTTCCGTCAGGGGGTGAACGGTGAAGCTTTCTTT.

V usage is TRBV5-4 and J usage is TRBJ2-3; 10 positions agree with TRBD2. Germline V gives CDR1 SGHNT, CDR2 YYREEE (reference sequence). The trim removed 5 bases at V and 2 bases at J, leaving 8 bases unmatched. The CDR3 has 16 residues. CDR3 sequence reads: CASSSRAGGPTDTQYF. CDR3 sequence (DNA): TGTGCCAGCAGTTCACGAGCGGGGGGGCCCACAGATACGCAGTATTTT. Full variable domain (rest looked up from reference TRBV5-4 and TRBJ2-3): ETGVTQSPTHLIKTRGQQVTLRCSSQSGHNTVSWYQQALGQGPQFIFQYYREEENGRGNFPPRFSGLQFPNYSSELNVNALELDDSALYLCASSSRAGGPTDTQYFGPGTRLTVL.

This clone has more than one count but fewer than ten. The chain recombines TRBV5-1 with TRBJ1-5; tentative D call: TRBD1 (6 bases). Germline V gives CDR1 SGHRS, CDR2 YFSETQ. V was pared by 4 bases and J by 3 bases, with 11 bases between. This CDR3 has 14 amino acids. The CDR3 is CASSLTGFNQPQHF. CDR3 nucleotide sequence: TGCGCCAGCAGCCTAACAGGGTTCAATCAGCCCCAGCATTTT.

This clone has only one observation. This chain joins TRBV27 and TRBJ2-2; D is uncertain. The V gene lost 6 bases and the J gene lost 0 bases, with 5 bases spanning the gap. Germline CDR1 MNHEY, CDR2 SMNVEV (reference sequence). CDR3 length: 13 amino acids. The chain's CDR3 is CASRLANTGELFF. The DNA for the CDR3 is TGTGCCAGCAGGTTGGCGAACACCGGGGAGCTGTTTTTT.

The chain joins TRBV6-1 to TRBJ1-3, with a weak D call TRBD1 (5 bases). Per the germline V gene, CDR1 is MNHNS and CDR2 is SASEGT. CDR3 length equals 12 residues. The V gene lost 9 bases and the J gene lost 1 base, with 7 bases spanning the gap. The CDR3 sequence is CASQGSGNTIYF. The DNA for the CDR3 is TGTGCCAGTCAGGGATCTGGAAACACCATATATTTT.

As DNA, the CDR3 is TGTGCCAGCAGCCCTAGCACAGATACGCAGTATTTT. Its protein product is CASSPSTDTQYF. The rearrangement uses TRBV7-8 and TRBJ2-3; no clear D gene. The V gene's germline CDR1 is SGHVS and CDR2 FQNEAQ. Between the trimmed V and J ends, which lost 5 bases and 0 bases, there was a span of 3 bases. The CDR3 contains 12 residues.

The chain is built from TRBV7-9 and TRBJ1-1; no clear D gene. Germline assignment: CDR1 SEHNR and CDR2 FQNEAQ (reference sequence). The CDR3 spans 15 residues. Trimming removed 1 base from V and 1 base from J, with 10 bases in between. The CDR3, as DNA: TGTGCCAGCAGCTTAGTTTCGGGGAAGAACACTGAAGCTTTCTTT. Amino acid sequence: CASSLVSGKNTEAFF.

The chain uses TRBV4-3 and TRBJ2-7, with D unclear. This CDR3 has 15 amino acids. Trimming stripped 0 bases from V and 6 bases from J, with 15 bases between. Germline V gives CDR1 LGHNA, CDR2 YSLEER. This chain's CDR3 is CASSQDGLNTGEQYF. In nucleotides, the CDR3 is TGCGCCAGCAGCCAAGACGGGTTAAATACCGGCGAGCAGTACTTC.

The gene calls are TRBV6-5 and TRBJ1-2; no definite D call. The CDR3 loop spans 11 amino acids. Trimming took off 2 bases at V and 3 bases at J, with 1 base between the two ends. Germline-derived CDR1 and CDR2 are MNHEY and SVGAGI. The CDR3 here is CASSYDYGYTF. In DNA, the CDR3 is TGTGCCAGCAGTTACGACTATGGCTACACCTTC.

This clone has just one count. This chain uses TRBV7-3 with TRBJ1-2; D is unresolved. CDR3 length: 14 residues. The germline V gene has CDR1 SGHTA and CDR2 FQGTGA. Between the trimmed V and J ends, which lost 2 bases and 4 bases, there was a span of 11 bases. The CDR3 nucleotides are TGTGCCAGCAGCTTAGCGCTGGGGTTCTATGGCTACACCTTC. Its translation is CASSLALGFYGYTF. The full variable domain, completed using reference TRBV7-3 and TRBJ1-2, is GAGVSQTPSNKVTEKGKYVELRCDPISGHTALYWYRQSLGQGPEFLIYFQGTGAADDSGLPNDRFFAVRPEGSVSTLKIQRTERGDSAVYLCASSLALGFYGYTFGSGTRLTVV.

This clone was recorded many times. The chain employs TRBV19 and TRBJ2-7; 7 bases match TRBD1. J gave up 3 bases and V 4 bases, and 6 bases lay outside the gene matches. The CDR3 totals 14 residues. From germline, CDR1 is LNHDA and CDR2 SQIVND (reference sequence). The CDR3, as DNA: TGTGCCAGTAGTAACTTAACAGGGGACTACGAGCAGTACTTC. Translation: CASSNLTGDYEQYF.

This clone was found a few times. The rearrangement links TRBV11-2 to TRBJ2-5; the match to TRBD2 covers 8 bases. The germline V gene encodes CDR1 SGHAT and CDR2 FQNNGV. CDR3 length: 15 residues. Germline trimming cut 5 bases from V and 4 bases from J; bases unmatched to any gene: 9. CDR3 nucleotides: TGTGCCAGCAGCCCCGGGACTAGTGATCTAGAGACCCAGTACTTC. Translated: CASSPGTSDLETQYF.

The rearrangement links TRBV29-1 to TRBJ2-3; weak D call: TRBD2 (6 bases). V lost 7 bases and J lost 1, with 15 bases in between. The CDR3 spans 14 residues. Germline assignment: CDR1 SQVTM and CDR2 ANQGSEA. The CDR3 nucleotides are TGCAGCGCAGCGCGGGGTGTTGGCACAGATACGCAGTATTTT. Translation: CSAARGVGTDTQYF.

This chain joins TRBV6-4 and TRBJ1-2; D not certain. The V gene lost 5 bases and the J gene lost 7 bases, with 11 bases spanning the gap. The V gene's germline CDR1 is MRHNA and CDR2 SNTAGT. The CDR3 covers 12 residues. CDR3 amino acids: CASSLSRGGYTF. The CDR3 coding sequence is TGTGCCAGCAGTTTGTCAAGAGGTGGCTACACCTTC.

Concerning this clone: The sample has other DNA sequences that encode this CDR3 too. J is TRBJ1-1 and V is TRBV28, with unresolved D. The CDR3 contains 12 residues. Germline values: CDR1 MDHEN, CDR2 SYDVKM. V was trimmed by 6 bases and J by 1 base, leaving 6 bases between them. CDR3 coding DNA: TGTGCCAGCAGGGCCCCGAACACTGAAGCTTTCTTT. The encoded protein is CASRAPNTEAFF.

The chain uses TRBV5-1 and TRBJ2-4; 11 bases agree with TRBD2. The CDR3 is made up of 23 amino acids. Germline V gives CDR1 SGHRS, CDR2 YFSETQ. The J segment lost 0 bases and the V segment lost 0 bases, leaving 20 bases of the junction unmatched. CDR3 sequence (DNA): TGCGCCAGCAGCTTGGCCGGGGCTAGCGGGAGGTCCTGGGCGCCAGTAGCCAAAAACATTCAGTACTTC. Translation gives CASSLAGASGRSWAPVAKNIQYF.

The chain uses TRBV27 and TRBJ1-1, with unresolved D. V lost 4 bases, J lost 6 bases, and 12 bases lay in between. Germline V gene data show CDR1 as MNHEY and CDR2 as SMNVEV (reference sequence). This CDR3 comprises 13 residues. The DNA for the CDR3 is TGTGCCAGCAGTTCCTCTTTGGGCGCTGAAGCTTTCTTT. This gives the protein CASSSSLGAEAFF.